The 22 T cell receptor beta chains below were found in one sample sequenced in a study of T cells after yellow fever vaccination. MiXCR was run by TCRdb on the 5' RACE reads, yielding one entry per CDR3 protein. The sample lists about 340,000 distinct CDR3 sequences, 8.7% occurring once. This material consisted of PBMCs, taken on the day of the first yellow fever vaccination. The receptor source for this set is a man aged 18 to 29 who received the YFV17D yellow fever vaccine.

The CDR3 loop is CASSQGRSEADTQYF. The CDR3 DNA reads TGTGCCAGCAGCCAGGGACGGTCGGAGGCAGATACGCAGTATTTT. V usage is TRBV5-4 and J usage is TRBJ2-3, with D tentatively TRBD1 or TRBD2 (5 bases each). Germline assignment: CDR1 SGHNT and CDR2 YYREEE (reference sequence). The CDR3 runs to 15 residues. Trimming left V 4 bases short and J 4 bases short, with 16 bases between. Full variable domain (outside the CDR3, taken from reference TRBV5-4 and TRBJ2-3): ETGVTQSPTHLIKTRGQQVTLRCSSQSGHNTVSWYQQALGQGPQFIFQYYREEENGRGNFPPRFSGLQFPNYSSELNVNALELDDSALYLCASSQGRSEADTQYFGPGTRLTVL.

This chain uses TRBV5-1 with TRBJ2-3; 11 nucleotides agree with TRBD2. V lost 7 bases and J lost 1; bases outside the gene matches: 5. Germline V lookup: CDR1 SGHRS, CDR2 YFSETQ. The CDR3 has 15 amino acids. CDR3 nucleotides: TGCGCCAGCCGAGAGACTAGCGGGGGCACAGATACGCAGTATTTT. Its translation is CASRETSGGTDTQYF.

This clonotype appeared many times. The gene calls are TRBV3-1 and TRBJ1-1; D is ambiguous. Trimming shortened V by 2 bases and J by 4 bases, and 8 bases separated the two germline ends. The CDR3 has 13 residues. Germline CDR1 is LGHDT and CDR2 is YNNKEL (reference sequence). The CDR3 coding sequence is TGTGCCAGCAGCCAACGGCCGGGCACTGAAGCTTTCTTT. Its protein is CASSQRPGTEAFF.

At least ten counts were recorded for this clonotype. This chain joins TRBV7-6 and TRBJ1-1, with a possible D match to TRBD1 (6 bases). V was trimmed by 0 bases and J by 6 bases, leaving 14 bases between them. Germline CDR1 is SGHVS and CDR2 is FNYEAQ. This CDR3 region has 15 residues. This CDR3 is CASSLAQGKLAEAFF. CDR3 in DNA: TGTGCCAGCAGCTTAGCTCAGGGGAAGCTCGCTGAAGCTTTCTTT.

This clonotype has a handful of counts. The J gene is TRBJ2-2, the V gene TRBV20-1, with TRBD2 as a possible D gene (6 bases). The CDR3 is 15 residues long. Germline assignment: CDR1 DFQATT and CDR2 SNEGSKA (reference sequence). The V end was cut by 3 bases, the J end by 0 bases, with 11 bases between. In DNA, the CDR3 is TGCAGTGCTAGGATCGGGGGAGCGAACACCGGGGAGCTGTTTTTT. Translating gives CSARIGGANTGELFF.

This clonotype has just a few counts. The genes are TRBV7-6 and TRBJ1-4; D may be TRBD1 (6 bases). The CDR3 runs to 16 residues. V was shortened by 6 bases and J by 8 bases, with 22 bases between the two germline ends. Germline lookup yields CDR1 SGHVS and CDR2 FNYEAQ. CDR3 sequence (DNA): TGTGCCAGCAGTACCGGCACAGGGCCGAGGAGGGAAAAACTGTTTTTT. It is translated as CASSTGTGPRREKLFF.

The chain employs TRBV6-4 and TRBJ2-5, with D unresolved. This CDR3 is built from 14 residues. CDR1 and CDR2 (germline): MRHNA, SNTAGT. V was cut by 2 bases and J by 2 bases, with 9 bases left in between. CDR3: CASSDGANQETQYF. CDR3 sequence (DNA): TGTGCCAGCAGTGACGGCGCTAATCAAGAGACCCAGTACTTC.

The chain employs TRBV5-5 and TRBJ1-5; 7 positions agree with TRBD1. CDR1 is SGHKS and CDR2 is YYEKEE in the germline V gene (reference sequence). Germline trimming cut 10 bases from V and 4 bases from J; bases unmatched to any gene: 11. CDR3 size: 14 residues. CDR3 loop: CASTGGQLNQPQHF. For the CDR3, the DNA is TGTGCCTCCACGGGGGGACAGTTGAATCAGCCCCAGCATTTT.

The chain is built from TRBV18 and TRBJ1-3; D is possibly TRBD1 (5 bases). The CDR3 spans 16 residues. V lost 0 bases, J lost 0 bases, and 9 bases lay in between. Germline values: CDR1 KGHSH, CDR2 LQKENI. The CDR3 nucleotides are TGTGCCAGCTCACCACCGTGGGGGAACTCTGGAAACACCATATATTTT. It is translated as CASSPPWGNSGNTIYF.

This clonotype was found many times. An end of the junction differs from the germline gene, which may be a read error. This chain links TRBV7-2 with TRBJ2-3; D might be TRBD1 or TRBD2, each matching 5 bases. Per germline, CDR1 SGHTA and CDR2 FQGNSA. The CDR3 contains 13 residues. For the CDR3, the DNA is TGCGCCAGCAGCTTGGGAGCAGGGGATACGCAGTATTTT. It encodes CASSLGAGDTQYF. Based on the CDR3 plus reference TRBV7-2 and TRBJ2-3, the full variable domain is GAGVSQSPSNKVTEKGKDVELRCDPISGHTALYWYRQSLGQGLEFLIYFQGNSAPDKSGLPSDRFSAERTGGSVSTLTIQRTQQEDSAVYLCASSLGAGDTQYFGPGTRLTVL.

This clonotype came up many times. The chain employs TRBV5-1 and TRBJ2-2; 7 bases line up with TRBD1. The CDR3 contains 15 residues. Germline loops: CDR1 SGHRS, CDR2 YFSETQ. The ends lost 4 bases at V and 3 bases at J; junction bases unmatched: 6. The CDR3 DNA follows: TGCGCCAGCAGCCTGATGACAGGGCACACCGGGGAGCTGTTTTTT. Translating gives CASSLMTGHTGELFF.

This chain connects TRBV7-2 to TRBJ1-6; a possible D gene is TRBD1 (6 bases). This CDR3 is 15 amino acids long. CDR1 is SGHTA and CDR2 is FQGNSA in the germline V gene. Between the trimmed V and J ends, which lost 1 base and 13 bases, there was a span of 17 bases. In DNA form, the CDR3 reads TGTGCCAGCAGCTTAGGCCTGGGGACAACTTCCCCCCTCCACTTT. Its translation: CASSLGLGTTSPLHF.

The chain couples TRBV10-3 to TRBJ2-3; 7 bases are shared with TRBD1. The CDR3 is 19 amino acids. With V trimmed by 0 bases and J by 2 bases, 14 bases remained unmatched. Germline CDR1 reads ENHRY; CDR2 reads SYGVKD. The CDR3 is CAISESVAKQGTYTDTQYF. CDR3 sequence (DNA): TGTGCCATCAGTGAGTCGGTGGCAAAACAGGGGACCTACACAGATACGCAGTATTTT.

This clonotype was recorded many times. The genes are TRBV12-3 or TRBV12-4 and TRBJ2-7, with TRBD2 matching 8 bases. CDR3 length: 14 residues. V lost 3 bases and J lost 2; bases outside the gene matches: 3. The CDR3 DNA follows: TGTGCCAGCAGTTTTTCCGGGGGGGCCTACGAGCAGTACTTC. It is translated as CASSFSGGAYEQYF.

The V call is TRBV9, the J call TRBJ1-1, with 9 bases aligning to TRBD1. With V trimmed by 2 bases and J by 5 bases, 10 bases remained unmatched. This CDR3 region has 16 residues. The germline gives CDR1 SGDLS, CDR2 YYNGEE. In DNA form, the CDR3 reads TGTGCCAGCAGCGTCGCCTTCACAGGGGGCAAGACTGAAGCTTTCTTT. Residues: CASSVAFTGGKTEAFF. The variable domain in full, with the rest retrieved from reference TRBV9 and TRBJ1-1, is DSGVTQTPKHLITATGQRVTLRCSPRSGDLSVYWYQQSLDQGLQFLIQYYNGEERAKGNILERFSAQQFPDLHSELNLSSLELGDSALYFCASSVAFTGGKTEAFFGQGTRLTVV.

This clonotype was recorded many times. The chain is built from TRBV7-2 and TRBJ2-7; the D gene could be TRBD1 or TRBD2 (5 bases each). The V gene's germline CDR1 is SGHTA and CDR2 FQGNSA. The CDR3 length is 13 residues. V was clipped by 4 bases and J by 4 bases, with 11 bases between them. DNA of the CDR3: TGTGCCAGCAGCTGGGACGAGCAATACGAGCAGTACTTC. Amino acid sequence: CASSWDEQYEQYF.

This clonotype was detected a few times. The chain uses TRBV27 and TRBJ1-1, with TRBD1 as a possible D gene (6 bases). This CDR3 comprises 14 residues. The V and J ends lost 6 bases and 6 bases respectively, with 17 bases between them. Germline assignment: CDR1 MNHEY and CDR2 SMNVEV (reference sequence). The CDR3 nucleotides are TGTGCCAGCAGACAAGCCGGGGGGGGCTCTGAAGCTTTCTTT. It yields the protein CASRQAGGGSEAFF.

This clonotype was found many times. The chain employs TRBV7-2 and TRBJ1-6; 9 bases line up with TRBD1. The CDR3 runs 18 residues. V lost 2 bases and J lost 3; bases outside the gene matches: 8. From germline, CDR1 is SGHTA and CDR2 FQGNSA. CDR3 residues: CASSLRDRASHYNSPLHF. DNA of the CDR3: TGTGCCAGCAGCTTACGGGACAGGGCTTCCCACTATAATTCACCCCTCCACTTT.

J is TRBJ2-1 and V is TRBV9, with D tentatively TRBD1 or TRBD2 (6 bases each). Trimming cost V 1 base and J 2 bases, with 10 bases left between them. Germline loops: CDR1 SGDLS, CDR2 YYNGEE. This CDR3 spans 15 amino acids. CDR3 loop: CASSVRGAAYNEQFF. The DNA of the CDR3 is TGTGCCAGCAGCGTAAGGGGGGCGGCCTACAATGAGCAGTTCTTC.

This clonotype was seen more than once but under ten times. The V and J genes are TRBV20-1 and TRBJ1-2; no clear D gene. V shed 5 bases and J shed 7 bases, with 8 bases lying between them. Germline values: CDR1 DFQATT, CDR2 SNEGSKA (reference sequence). This CDR3 spans 10 amino acids. As DNA, the CDR3 is TGCAGTGCTCCCACCAGTGGCTACACCTTC. It codes for CSAPTSGYTF.

This clonotype was seen a handful of times. The rearrangement joins TRBV5-4 to TRBJ1-2; no clear D gene. Germline CDR1 and CDR2: SGHNT and YYREEE (reference sequence). Trimming stripped 4 bases from V and 8 bases from J, with 21 bases between. CDR3 length: 15 amino acids. The CDR3 DNA follows: TGTGCCAGCAGCCCCCTTAACTGGGCAGGCGGCGGCTACACCTTC. This sequence encodes CASSPLNWAGGGYTF. The full variable domain, its missing parts supplied by reference TRBV5-4 and TRBJ1-2, is ETGVTQSPTHLIKTRGQQVTLRCSSQSGHNTVSWYQQALGQGPQFIFQYYREEENGRGNFPPRFSGLQFPNYSSELNVNALELDDSALYLCASSPLNWAGGGYTFGSGTRLTVV.

The CDR3 DNA sequence: TGCGCCAGCAGCAGTCACCCACAGGGCCTTAACTATGGCTACACCTTC. It specifies CASSSHPQGLNYGYTF. The chain uses TRBV4-1 and TRBJ1-2; maybe TRBD1 (6 bases). The germline CDR1 and CDR2 sequences are MGHRA and YSYEKL. The CDR3 is 16 amino acids. V was cut by 5 bases and J by 1 base, with 17 bases left in between.